The 20 T cell receptor beta chains in this list originate from one sample, sequenced in a study of cytotoxic CD8 clonotypes in ibrutinib-treated CLL. Only in-frame clones appear in the TCRdb table, and some are missing; sequencing was by immunoSEQ multiplex PCR. The sample carries 40,000 to 50,000 clones, roughly 63% recorded once. Sequenced here: PBMCs, sampled after 24 months of ibrutinib treatment. These receptors came from a human donor with chronic lymphocytic leukemia.

V and J are TRBV19 and TRBJ1-1, with 8 positions matching TRBD1. V trimming: 6 bases; J trimming: 1 base; junction bases outside the gene matches: 10. The CDR3 spans 16 residues. CDR1 is LNHDA, CDR2 SQIVND, per germline (reference sequence). The CDR3 loop is CASRLPTGTGNTEAFF. In DNA form, the CDR3 reads TGTGCCAGTAGGTTACCGACCGGGACAGGGAACACTGAAGCTTTCTTT.

This clone came up many times. This chain connects TRBV4-1 to TRBJ2-5; 7 bases line up with TRBD2. Germline-derived CDR1 and CDR2 are MGHRA and YSYEKL. V was pared by 0 bases and J by 1 base, with 5 bases of the junction left unmatched. The CDR3 consists of 16 residues. CDR3 in DNA: TGCGCCAGCAGCCAAGAAGGGCTAGCGGCCCAAGAGACCCAGTACTTC. Residues: CASSQEGLAAQETQYF.

The chain combines TRBV7-9 with TRBJ1-5, with a possible D match to TRBD1 (6 bases). This CDR3 has 13 amino acids. CDR1 and CDR2 from the germline V gene are SEHNR and FQNEAQ (reference sequence). The V and J ends lost 5 bases and 7 bases respectively, with 12 bases between them. CDR3 region: CASSPGGRQPQHF. The DNA of the CDR3 is TGTGCCAGCAGCCCGGGGGGGCGGCAGCCCCAGCATTTT.

This clone was counted a few times. V is TRBV5-1 and J is TRBJ2-2, with D perhaps TRBD2 (6 bases). CDR1 is SGHRS and CDR2 is YFSETQ in the germline V gene. This CDR3 is 14 amino acids long. The germline V and J ends were trimmed by 5 bases and 5 bases, with 13 bases remaining between them. The CDR3: CASRGLAVTGELFF. The CDR3 bases are TGCGCCAGCAGGGGTTTAGCGGTTACCGGGGAGCTGTTTTTT.

This clone was observed a handful of times. The chain combines TRBV2 with TRBJ1-1; D might be TRBD1 (6 bases). This CDR3 spans 15 amino acids. Trimming removed 3 bases from V and 1 base from J, with 12 bases in between. Germline V gene sequence: CDR1 SNHLY, CDR2 FYNNEI. The CDR3 DNA reads TGTGCCAGCAGTGAGGGGGCAGGGAGGAACACTGAAGCTTTCTTT. It yields the protein CASSEGAGRNTEAFF.

The chain uses TRBV5-8 and TRBJ1-1; 9 bases align to TRBD1. This CDR3 contains 15 residues. The junction had 6 bases not matched to a gene; V was cut back by 0 bases and J by 6 bases. The V gene's germline CDR1 is SGHTS and CDR2 YDEGEE. CDR3 loop: CASSLVQGAEAEAFF. The DNA of the CDR3 is TGTGCCAGCAGCTTGGTACAGGGGGCCGAGGCTGAAGCTTTCTTT.

The gene calls are TRBV27 and TRBJ2-7; unclear D gene. There are 13 residues in the CDR3. V lost 6 bases to trimming and J lost 0 bases, with 9 bases between them. The germline gives CDR1 MNHEY, CDR2 SMNVEV (reference sequence). The CDR3 nucleotides read TGTGCCAGCAGCCCCAGCGTCTCCTACGAGCAGTACTTC. This translates into CASSPSVSYEQYF.

The gene calls are TRBV18 and TRBJ2-3; the D gene is possibly TRBD2 (6 bases). Germline CDR1 is KGHSH and CDR2 is LQKENI. This CDR3 is built from 15 residues. The germline V and J ends were trimmed by 3 bases and 0 bases, with 10 bases remaining between them. The CDR3 is CASSPGTASTDTQYF. In DNA form, the CDR3 reads TGTGCCAGCTCACCGGGGACTGCTAGCACAGATACGCAGTATTTT.

The CDR3 is CASSLTVGTGGRTDTQYF. CDR3 sequence (DNA): TGTGCCAGCAGCCTAACCGTCGGGACAGGGGGCCGCACAGATACGCAGTATTTT. This chain joins TRBV7-9 and TRBJ2-3; 12 bases match TRBD1. V shed 5 bases and J 1 base; nucleotides not matched to a gene: 10. The CDR3 contains 18 residues. Germline lookup yields CDR1 SEHNR and CDR2 FQNEAQ (reference sequence).

The chain links TRBV2 to TRBJ2-3; D not certain. CDR1 is SNHLY and CDR2 is FYNNEI in the germline V gene. V was trimmed by 3 bases and J by 2 bases, leaving 9 bases between them. The CDR3 is made up of 14 amino acids. CDR3 nucleotide sequence: TGTGCCAGCAGTGAGGGTCAATTCACAGATACGCAGTATTTT. Its protein is CASSEGQFTDTQYF.

This clone came up a few times. The chain carries TRBV10-3 and TRBJ1-1, with a possible D match to TRBD1 (6 bases). The CDR3 extends over 14 amino acids. With 7 bases removed from V and 7 bases from J, the gap between germline ends came to 19 bases. CDR1 and CDR2 from the germline V gene are ENHRY and SYGVKD. The CDR3 spells CAITYRREGGEAFF. The CDR3 region has the DNA TGTGCCATCACTTACCGGCGGGAGGGGGGTGAAGCTTTCTTT.

The V call is TRBV4-1, the J call TRBJ1-2; no definite D call. Germline V gene data show CDR1 as MGHRA and CDR2 as YSYEKL. The germline V and J ends were trimmed by 4 bases and 2 bases, with 20 bases remaining between them. This CDR3 has 17 residues. The DNA for the CDR3 is TGCGCCAGCAGCCGACCGCAATCTCCTGTAACGAACTATGGCTACACCTTC. Amino acids: CASSRPQSPVTNYGYTF.

The genes are TRBV25-1 and TRBJ2-2; 10 nucleotides agree with TRBD1. The germline gives CDR1 MGHDK, CDR2 SYGVNS. Losses at the gene ends were 5 bases for V and 5 bases for J; bases not matched to a gene: 5. The CDR3 spans 15 residues. CDR3 DNA sequence: TGTGCCAGCAGTACCTCGGGACAGGGGACCGGGGAGCTGTTTTTT. Its translation is CASSTSGQGTGELFF.

This clone came up a few times. The chain couples TRBV5-1 to TRBJ1-1; D not certain. Trimming stripped 2 bases from V and 2 bases from J, with 7 bases between. In germline, CDR1 is SGHRS, CDR2 YFSETQ. CDR3 size: 13 residues. CDR3 in amino acids: CASSFGLNTEAFF. The CDR3 DNA is TGCGCCAGCAGCTTCGGTCTAAACACTGAAGCTTTCTTT.

The chain employs TRBV20-1 and TRBJ2-1, with D unresolved. V was shortened by 3 bases and J by 4 bases, with 4 bases between the two germline ends. The CDR3 spans 11 residues. Germline V CDR1 and CDR2: DFQATT, SNEGSKA (reference sequence). In nucleotides, the CDR3 is TGCAGTGCTAGGGCTTACAATGAGCAGTTCTTC. Protein sequence: CSARAYNEQFF.

This clone was detected a few times. The chain carries TRBV10-2 and TRBJ2-3; tentatively, D is TRBD2 (6 bases). Trimming took 0 bases from V and 4 from J, leaving 11 bases between them. The CDR3 is 15 residues long. Germline assignment: CDR1 WSHSY and CDR2 SAAADI. CDR3 region: CASSESWAGSDTQYF. As DNA, the CDR3 is TGCGCCAGCAGTGAGTCATGGGCGGGGTCAGATACGCAGTATTTT.

This clone appeared a few times. The chain joins TRBV6-6 to TRBJ1-5; D might be TRBD1 (5 bases). Trimming shortened V by 8 bases and J by 3 bases, and 11 bases separated the two germline ends. Germline CDR1 MNHNY, CDR2 SVGAGI (reference sequence). CDR3 length equals 13 residues. The CDR3 is CASGAGINQPQHF. The CDR3 nucleotides are TGTGCCAGCGGGGCGGGGATCAATCAGCCCCAGCATTTT.

CDR3 sequence reads: CATAGTGYPYGYTF. For the CDR3, the DNA is TGTGCCACCGCCGGGACAGGGTATCCCTATGGCTACACCTTC. V is TRBV6-4 and J is TRBJ1-2; 9 bases are a match to TRBD1. The CDR3 is made up of 14 amino acids. The J segment lost 4 bases and the V segment lost 10 bases, leaving 10 bases of the junction unmatched. Germline values: CDR1 MRHNA, CDR2 SNTAGT.

In its sample, this clone was seen a few times. The chain employs TRBV27 and TRBJ2-3, with 9 bases matching TRBD2. Germline values: CDR1 MNHEY, CDR2 SMNVEV (reference sequence). This CDR3 comprises 14 residues. The ends lost 10 bases at V and 2 bases at J; junction bases unmatched: 7. Here the CDR3 DNA reads TGTGCCACGGGGGCTAGCGGGGCCACAGATACGCAGTATTTT. Its translation is CATGASGATDTQYF.

The chain carries TRBV14 and TRBJ1-3; D is unclear. V was clipped by 8 bases and J by 0 bases, with 5 bases between them. CDR3 size: 12 residues. CDR1 is SGHDN and CDR2 is FVKESK in the germline V gene. The CDR3 region is CASGVSGNTIYF. The CDR3 region has the DNA TGTGCCAGCGGGGTCTCTGGAAACACCATATATTTT.